This TCR beta chain was recorded in a study of cytomegalovirus exposure and HLA in healthy donors. The PCR contained 60 Vbeta and 13 Jbeta primers. Clones were sequenced by immunoSEQ multiplex PCR, and TCRdb holds only the in-frame ones, with some missing. The specimen's table records about 140,000 clones. For this clone: Its antigen is as yet unknown.

Broader study findings: Per a later analysis, HLA-associated TCR beta chains showed more clonal expansion than other, equally common TCR beta chains. Among CMV-associated TCR beta chains, most appeared HLA-restricted in a later analysis.

This TCR derives from a male donor in good health and CMV-seronegative. The specimen sequenced was PBMCs.

CDR3 sequence (DNA): TGTGCCAGTAGTATATCTAGGGGCGCGGAGCCCCAGCATTTT. This sequence encodes CASSISRGAEPQHF. V and J are TRBV19 and TRBJ1-5; weak D call: TRBD1 (5 bases). From germline, CDR1 is LNHDA and CDR2 SQIVND (reference sequence). The V and J ends lost 2 bases and 8 bases respectively, with 13 bases between them. CDR3 length: 14 residues. Complete variable domain (other parts from reference TRBV19 and TRBJ1-5): DGGITQSPKYLFRKEGQNVTLSCEQNLNHDAMYWYRQDPGQGLRLIYYSQIVNDFQKGDIAEGYSVSREKKESFPLTVTSAQKNPTAFYLCASSISRGAEPQHFGDGTRLSIL.